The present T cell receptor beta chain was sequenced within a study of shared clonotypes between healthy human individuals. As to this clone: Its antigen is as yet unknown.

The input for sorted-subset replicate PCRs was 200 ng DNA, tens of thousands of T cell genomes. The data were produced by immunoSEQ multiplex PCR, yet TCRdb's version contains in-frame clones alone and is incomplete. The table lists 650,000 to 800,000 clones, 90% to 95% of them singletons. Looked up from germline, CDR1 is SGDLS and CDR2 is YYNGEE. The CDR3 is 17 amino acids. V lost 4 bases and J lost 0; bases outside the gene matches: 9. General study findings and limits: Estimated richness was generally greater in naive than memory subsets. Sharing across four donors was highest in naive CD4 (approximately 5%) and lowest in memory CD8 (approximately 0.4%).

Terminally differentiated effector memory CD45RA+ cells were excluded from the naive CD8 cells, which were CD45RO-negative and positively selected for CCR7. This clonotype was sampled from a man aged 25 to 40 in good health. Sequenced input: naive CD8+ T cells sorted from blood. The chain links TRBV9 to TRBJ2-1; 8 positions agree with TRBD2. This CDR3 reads CASSTQRETGSYNEQFF. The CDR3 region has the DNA TGTGCCAGCAGCACACAGCGGGAGACAGGCTCCTACAATGAGCAGTTCTTC.